The rows below give T cell receptor beta chains drawn from one sample of a study of T cells in Graves' hyperthyroidism and ophthalmopathy. TCRdb processed the multiplex PCR reads anew with MiXCR; each CDR3 protein has one entry. Altogether around 250,000 distinct CDR3 sequences are present, about 25% being singletons, with the ten largest covering around 32%. Sequenced sample: blood. These TCRs come from a woman aged 40 to 50 with Graves' ophthalmopathy. CDR3s include the opening cysteine and the closing phenylalanine or tryptophan. The D gene is left open where the match is weak. Not all rows give a size; the values are once, few, many and, for expanded clones, a class.

.	TRBV6-1	.	TRBJ1-5	CASNRRDQPQHF	TGTGCCAGCAACAGGAGAGATCAGCCCCAGCATTTT
many	TRBV6-1	.	TRBJ1-3	CASSEPAASGNTIYF	TGTGCCAGCAGTGAACCCGCAGCCTCTGGAAACACCATATATTTT
many	TRBV24-1	TRBD2	TRBJ2-5	CATSARSGETQYF	TGTGCCACCTCCGCGCGTAGCGGGGAGACCCAGTACTTC
many	TRBV4-1	.	TRBJ2-7	CASSQDPAFSSYEQYF	TGCGCCAGCAGCCAAGACCCGGCGTTCTCCTCCTACGAGCAGTACTTC
many	TRBV28	.	TRBJ2-2	CASSDGGWTGELFF	TGTGCCAGCAGTGACGGGGGCTGGACCGGGGAGCTGTTTTTT
many	TRBV5-1	.	TRBJ2-5	CASSFYGEETQYF	TGCGCCAGCAGCTTTTATGGGGAAGAGACCCAGTACTTC
many	TRBV20-1	.	TRBJ2-7	CSARKASLGGEQYF	TGCAGTGCTAGGAAAGCGTCCCTCGGAGGCGAGCAGTACTTC
.	TRBV3-1	TRBD2	TRBJ2-5	CASSRGRGARRETQYF	TGTGCCAGCAGCCGGGGGCGGGGGGCGCGTAGAGAGACCCAGTACTTC
many	TRBV11-2	.	TRBJ1-5	CASSEFGNQPQHF	TGTGCCAGCAGCGAATTCGGCAATCAGCCCCAGCATTTT
.	TRBV6-1	.	TRBJ2-7	CASRDSSGYEQYF	TGTGCCAGCAGGGACAGTTCGGGCTACGAGCAGTACTTC
.	TRBV24-1	.	TRBJ2-7	CATADGSYEQYF	TGTGCCACCGCGGACGGCTCCTACGAGCAGTACTTC
.	TRBV30	TRBD1	TRBJ1-5	CAWSLTGGNQPQHF	TGTGCCTGGAGTTTGACAGGGGGTAATCAGCCCCAGCATTTT
few	TRBV12-3/TRBV12-4	TRBD1	TRBJ1-1	CASSYQTGGTEAFF	TGTGCCAGCAGTTACCAGACAGGGGGCACTGAAGCTTTCTTT
.	TRBV12-3/TRBV12-4	TRBD1	TRBJ1-5	CASSFGQGGTQPQHF	TGTGCCAGCAGTTTTGGACAGGGAGGTACCCAGCCCCAGCATTTT
many	TRBV19	.	TRBJ1-1	CASSTQGPNTEAFF	TGTGCCAGTAGTACACAGGGCCCGAACACTGAAGCTTTCTTT
.	TRBV20-1	.	TRBJ2-5	CSASFRETQYF	TGCAGTGCTAGTTTTCGAGAGACCCAGTACTTC
many	TRBV3-1	.	TRBJ1-5	CASSQGLGSNQPQHF	TGTGCCAGCAGCCAAGGACTAGGTAGCAATCAGCCCCAGCATTTT
.	TRBV6-2/TRBV6-3	TRBD2	TRBJ2-7	CASSYSSSGMVYEQYF	TGTGCCAGCAGTTACTCGAGTAGCGGGATGGTTTACGAGCAGTACTTC
few	TRBV27	.	TRBJ2-5	CASSLNPGPGTQYF	TGTGCCAGCAGTTTAAACCCCGGTCCCGGGACCCAGTACTTC
.	TRBV7-9	.	TRBJ2-7	CASSRRGLEQYF	TGTGCCAGCAGCCGCCGAGGGCTCGAGCAGTACTTC
.	TRBV29-1	TRBD1	TRBJ1-3	CSAGTGLRTIYF	TGCAGCGCGGGGACAGGGCTCCGCACCATATATTTT
many	TRBV4-2	.	TRBJ2-7	CASSQWGSGEQYF	TGTGCCAGCAGCCAATGGGGCTCGGGAGAGCAGTACTTC
once	TRBV7-2	.	TRBJ1-1	CASSRQSNTEAFF	TGTGCCAGCAGCCGACAGTCGAACACTGAAGCTTTCTTT
many	TRBV19	TRBD1	TRBJ2-2	CASMPWAGGPNTGELFF	TGTGCCAGTATGCCTTGGGCAGGGGGCCCGAACACCGGGGAGCTGTTTTTT
many	TRBV20-1	.	TRBJ2-7	CSARDYRGRQIYEQYF	TGCAGTGCTAGGGACTACCGGGGGAGGCAAATTTACGAGCAGTACTTC
many	TRBV2	.	TRBJ2-7	CASSARLGQHYEQYF	TGTGCCAGCAGTGCTCGGTTGGGGCAGCACTACGAGCAGTACTTC
many	TRBV6-5	.	TRBJ1-5	CASSSNPTTLQPQHF	TGTGCCAGCAGTTCCAACCCGACGACCCTACAGCCCCAGCATTTT
many	TRBV2	.	TRBJ1-2	CASSEVKLGVGYTF	TGTGCCAGCAGTGAAGTAAAATTAGGGGTTGGCTACACCTTC
few	TRBV6-5	TRBD2	TRBJ2-7	CASSFAVAGRNEQYF	TGTGCCAGCAGTTTCGCGGTAGCGGGTAGGAACGAGCAGTACTTC
many	TRBV5-1	TRBD1	TRBJ1-1	CASNPRGNHEGTEAFF	TGCGCCAGCAACCCCAGGGGGAATCATGAGGGCACTGAAGCTTTCTTT
many	TRBV20-1	.	TRBJ2-7	CSARRRGRGYEQYF	TGCAGTGCTAGACGCAGAGGGAGAGGCTACGAGCAGTACTTC
.	TRBV12-3/TRBV12-4	.	TRBJ1-1	CASRSKGTEAFF	TGTGCCAGCAGATCAAAGGGGACTGAAGCTTTCTTT
many	TRBV5-6	TRBD1	TRBJ2-2	CASSLTGTGGAGELFF	TGTGCCAGCAGCTTGACTGGGACAGGAGGCGCCGGGGAGCTGTTTTTT
many	TRBV18	.	TRBJ1-5	CASSLTAQPQHF	TGTGCCAGCTCCTTGACAGCTCAGCCCCAGCATTTT
many	TRBV6-1	.	TRBJ2-5	CASRDGQVREPQYF	TGTGCCAGCAGAGATGGGCAGGTTAGAGAACCCCAGTACTTC
many	TRBV7-8	.	TRBJ1-2	CASSSAGNYGYTF	TGTGCCAGCAGCTCTGCGGGGAACTATGGCTACACCTTC
.	TRBV12-3/TRBV12-4	.	TRBJ2-5	CASSLNQKETQYF	TGTGCCAGCAGTTTAAACCAAAAAGAGACCCAGTACTTC
many	TRBV6-5	TRBD1	TRBJ1-1	CASSPLGQHTEAFF	TGTGCCAGCAGCCCCCTGGGACAGCACACTGAAGCTTTCTTT
.	TRBV6-2/TRBV6-3	.	TRBJ2-5	CASSYLRAQETQYF	TGTGCCAGCAGTTACCTCAGGGCGCAAGAGACCCAGTACTTC
.	TRBV5-1	.	TRBJ2-7	CASSPGSAVGYEQYF	TGCGCCAGCAGCCCGGGGTCCGCGGTCGGTTACGAGCAGTACTTC
.	TRBV12-3/TRBV12-4	.	TRBJ2-7	CASSFSDLQGWSSYEQYF	TGTGCCAGCAGTTTCAGCGATTTACAGGGTTGGAGCTCCTACGAGCAGTACTTC
many	TRBV24-1	TRBD2	TRBJ2-5	CATSEPRGGGETQYF	TGTGCCACCAGTGAACCCCGGGGGGGCGGCGAGACCCAGTACTTC
many	TRBV6-1	TRBD1	TRBJ2-5	CASRGQATTQYF	TGTGCCAGCAGGGGACAGGCAACGACCCAGTACTTC
.	TRBV20-1	.	TRBJ2-5	CSARATLGTQYF	TGCAGTGCTAGAGCGACCTTAGGGACCCAGTACTTC
.	TRBV29-1	.	TRBJ1-2	CSVEDPAVWAYGYTF	TGCAGCGTTGAAGATCCCGCAGTGTGGGCCTATGGCTACACCTTC
many	TRBV15	TRBD2	TRBJ2-2	CATSTLAGRTGELFF	TGTGCCACCAGCACGCTAGCGGGAAGGACCGGGGAGCTGTTTTTT
many	TRBV28	.	TRBJ2-7	CASTPWGSSFYEQYF	TGTGCCAGCACACCCTGGGGGAGTAGCTTCTACGAGCAGTACTTC
many	TRBV28	.	TRBJ2-5	CASSLNRRETQYF	TGTGCCAGCAGTTTGAACAGGCGCGAGACCCAGTACTTC
many	TRBV20-1	TRBD1	TRBJ2-7	CSGTGDRGIMALAYEQYF	TGCAGTGGCACGGGGGACAGGGGTATAATGGCGCTAGCGTACGAGCAGTACTTC
.	TRBV24-1	.	TRBJ2-7	CATSDQRISYEQYF	TGTGCCACCAGTGATCAGCGGATCTCCTACGAGCAGTACTTC
.	TRBV6-1	.	TRBJ1-5	CASSVGQEVGPQHF	TGTGCCAGCAGTGTAGGGCAGGAGGTCGGGCCCCAGCATTTT
many	TRBV11-2	.	TRBJ2-2	CASSFSGVATGELFF	TGTGCCAGCAGCTTTTCTGGGGTCGCCACCGGGGAGCTGTTTTTT
many	TRBV7-8	.	TRBJ1-2	CASSLRRAANYGYTF	TGTGCCAGCAGCTTACGACGGGCAGCTAACTATGGCTACACCTTC
many	TRBV5-6	TRBD2	TRBJ2-5	CASSLGLAGVETQYF	TGTGCCAGCAGCTTGGGACTAGCGGGAGTAGAGACCCAGTACTTC